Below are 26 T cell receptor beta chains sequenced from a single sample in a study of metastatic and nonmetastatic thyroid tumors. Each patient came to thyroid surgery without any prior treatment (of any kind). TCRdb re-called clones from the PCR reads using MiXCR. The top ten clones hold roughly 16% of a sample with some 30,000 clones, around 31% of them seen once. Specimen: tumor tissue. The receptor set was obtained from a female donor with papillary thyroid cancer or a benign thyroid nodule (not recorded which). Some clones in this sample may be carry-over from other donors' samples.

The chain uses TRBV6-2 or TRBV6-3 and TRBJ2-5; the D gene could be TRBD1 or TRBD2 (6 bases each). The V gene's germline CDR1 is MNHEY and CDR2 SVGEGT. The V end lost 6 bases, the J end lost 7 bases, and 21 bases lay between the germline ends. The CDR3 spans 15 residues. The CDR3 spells CASSSGQRQAGTQYF. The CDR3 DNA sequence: TGTGCCAGCAGCTCCGGACAGAGACAAGCGGGGACCCAGTACTTC.

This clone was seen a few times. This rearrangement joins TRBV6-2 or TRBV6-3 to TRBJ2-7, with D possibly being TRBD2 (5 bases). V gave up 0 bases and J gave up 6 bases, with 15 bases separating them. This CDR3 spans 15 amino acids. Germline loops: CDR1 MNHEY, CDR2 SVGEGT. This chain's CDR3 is CASSYSSTGVGEQYF. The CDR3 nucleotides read TGTGCCAGCAGTTACTCATCAACCGGGGTCGGCGAGCAGTACTTC.

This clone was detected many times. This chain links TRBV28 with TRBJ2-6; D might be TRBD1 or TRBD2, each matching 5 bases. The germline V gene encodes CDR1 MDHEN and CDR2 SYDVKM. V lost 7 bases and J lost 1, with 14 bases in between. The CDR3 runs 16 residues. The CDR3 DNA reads TGTGCCAGCAAGGGCAGGGACCGATCTGGGGCCAACGTCCTGACTTTC. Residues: CASKGRDRSGANVLTF.

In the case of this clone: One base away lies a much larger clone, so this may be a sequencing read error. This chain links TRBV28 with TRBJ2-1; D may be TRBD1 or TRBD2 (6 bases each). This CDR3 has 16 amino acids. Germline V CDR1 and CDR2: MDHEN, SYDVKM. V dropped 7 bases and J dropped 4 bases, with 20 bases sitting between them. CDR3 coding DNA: TGTGCCAGCACTCCCGGGGGCGGGTCGCCGTACAATGAGCAGTTCTTC. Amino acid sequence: CASTPGGGSPYNEQFF.

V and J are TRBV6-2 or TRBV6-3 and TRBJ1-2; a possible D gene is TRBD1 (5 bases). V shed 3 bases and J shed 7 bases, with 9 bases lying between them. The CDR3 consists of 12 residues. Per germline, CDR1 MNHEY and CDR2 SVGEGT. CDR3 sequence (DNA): TGTGCCAGCAGTTATGAGGGGTTTGGCTACACCTTC. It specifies CASSYEGFGYTF.

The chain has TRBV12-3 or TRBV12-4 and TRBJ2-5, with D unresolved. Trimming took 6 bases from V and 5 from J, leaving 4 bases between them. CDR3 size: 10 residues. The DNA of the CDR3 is TGTGCCAGCAGGGGGGAGACCCAGTACTTC. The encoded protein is CASRGETQYF.

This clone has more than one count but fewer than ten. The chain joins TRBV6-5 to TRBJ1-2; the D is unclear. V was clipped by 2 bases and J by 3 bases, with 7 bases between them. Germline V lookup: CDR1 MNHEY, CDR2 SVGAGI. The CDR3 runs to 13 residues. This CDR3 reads CASSYAGDYGYTF. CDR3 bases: TGTGCCAGCAGTTACGCTGGGGACTATGGCTACACCTTC.

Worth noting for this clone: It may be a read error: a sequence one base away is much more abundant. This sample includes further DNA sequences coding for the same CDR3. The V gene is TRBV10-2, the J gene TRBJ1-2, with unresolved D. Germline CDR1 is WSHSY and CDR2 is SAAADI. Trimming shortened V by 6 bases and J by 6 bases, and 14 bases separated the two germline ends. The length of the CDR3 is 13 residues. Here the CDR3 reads CASRRGTEDGYTF. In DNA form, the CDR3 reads TGCGCCAGCAGAAGAGGCACAGAAGATGGCTACACCTTC.

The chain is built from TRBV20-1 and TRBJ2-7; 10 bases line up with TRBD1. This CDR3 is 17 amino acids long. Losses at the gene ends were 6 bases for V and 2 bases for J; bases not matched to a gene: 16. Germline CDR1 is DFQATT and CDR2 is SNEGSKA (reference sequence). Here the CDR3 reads CSADRDRGDPTTYEQYF. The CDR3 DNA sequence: TGCAGTGCGGACCGGGACAGGGGCGATCCAACCACCTACGAGCAGTACTTC.

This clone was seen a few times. CDR3 nucleotides: TGTGCCAGCAGCTTAGAAAATGAGCAGTTCTTC. This sequence encodes CASSLENEQFF. The chain combines TRBV6-5 with TRBJ2-1; D is unresolved. Looked up from germline, CDR1 is MNHEY and CDR2 is SVGAGI. There are 11 residues in the CDR3. Trimming took 6 bases from V and 7 from J, leaving 7 bases between them.

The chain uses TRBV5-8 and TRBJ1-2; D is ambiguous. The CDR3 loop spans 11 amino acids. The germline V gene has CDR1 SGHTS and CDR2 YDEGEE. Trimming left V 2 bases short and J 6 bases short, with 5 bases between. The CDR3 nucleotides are TGTGCCAGCAGCTTTCAGGATGGCTACACCTTC. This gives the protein CASSFQDGYTF.

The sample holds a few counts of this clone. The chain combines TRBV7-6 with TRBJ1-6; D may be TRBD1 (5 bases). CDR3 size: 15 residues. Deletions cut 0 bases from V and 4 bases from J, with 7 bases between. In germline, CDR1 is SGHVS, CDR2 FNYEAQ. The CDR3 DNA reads TGTGCCAGCAGCTTAGCCCAGGGTTATAATTCACCCCTCCACTTT. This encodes CASSLAQGYNSPLHF.

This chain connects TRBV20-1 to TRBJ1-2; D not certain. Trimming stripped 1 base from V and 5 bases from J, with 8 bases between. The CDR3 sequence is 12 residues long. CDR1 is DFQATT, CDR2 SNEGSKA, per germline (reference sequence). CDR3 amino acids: CSARVKVYGYTF. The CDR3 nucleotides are TGCAGTGCTAGAGTAAAAGTGTATGGCTACACCTTC.

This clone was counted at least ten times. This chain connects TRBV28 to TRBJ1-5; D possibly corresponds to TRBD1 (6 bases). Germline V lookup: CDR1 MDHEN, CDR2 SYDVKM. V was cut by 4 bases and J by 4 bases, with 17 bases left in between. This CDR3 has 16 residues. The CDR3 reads CASSSVGAGFNQPQHF. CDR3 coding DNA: TGTGCCAGCAGTTCGGTGGGGGCAGGGTTTAATCAGCCCCAGCATTTT.

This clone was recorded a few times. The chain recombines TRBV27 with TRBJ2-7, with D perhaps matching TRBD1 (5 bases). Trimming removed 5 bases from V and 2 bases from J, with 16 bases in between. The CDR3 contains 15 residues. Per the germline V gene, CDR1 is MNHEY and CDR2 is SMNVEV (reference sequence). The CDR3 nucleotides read TGTGCCAGCAGTGAGACAGTAGGGATTACCTACGAGCAGTACTTC. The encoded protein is CASSETVGITYEQYF.

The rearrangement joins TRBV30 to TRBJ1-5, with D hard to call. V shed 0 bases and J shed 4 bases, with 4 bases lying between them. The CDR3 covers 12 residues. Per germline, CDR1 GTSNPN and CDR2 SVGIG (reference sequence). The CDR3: CAWSVGNQPQHF. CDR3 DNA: TGTGCCTGGAGTGTGGGAAATCAGCCCCAGCATTTT.

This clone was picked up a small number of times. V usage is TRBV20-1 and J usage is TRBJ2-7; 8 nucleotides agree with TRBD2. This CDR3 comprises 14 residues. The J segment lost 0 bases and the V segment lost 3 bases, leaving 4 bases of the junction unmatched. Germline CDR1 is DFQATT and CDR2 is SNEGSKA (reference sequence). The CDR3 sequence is CSARRGASSYEQYF. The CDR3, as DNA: TGCAGTGCTAGGCGGGGGGCCAGCTCCTACGAGCAGTACTTC.

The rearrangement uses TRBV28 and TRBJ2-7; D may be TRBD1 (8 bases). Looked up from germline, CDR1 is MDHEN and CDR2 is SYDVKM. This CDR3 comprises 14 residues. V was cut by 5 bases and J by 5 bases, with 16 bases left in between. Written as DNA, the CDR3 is TGTGCCAGCAGTGTTGACAGGGGAGGGAACGAGCAGTACTTC. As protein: CASSVDRGGNEQYF.

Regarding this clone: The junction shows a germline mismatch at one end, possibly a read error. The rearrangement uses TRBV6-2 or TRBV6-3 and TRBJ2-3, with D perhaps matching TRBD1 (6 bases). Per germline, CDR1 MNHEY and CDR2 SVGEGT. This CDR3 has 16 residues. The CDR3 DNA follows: TGTGCCACCAGTTACTCCCGGACAGTGAGCACAGATACGCAGTATTTT. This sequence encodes CATSYSRTVSTDTQYF.

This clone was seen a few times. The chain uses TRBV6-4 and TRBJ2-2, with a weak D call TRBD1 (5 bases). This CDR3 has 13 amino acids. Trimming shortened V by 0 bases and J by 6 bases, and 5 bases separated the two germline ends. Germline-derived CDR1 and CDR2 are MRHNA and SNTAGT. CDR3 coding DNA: TGTGCCAGCAGTGACTCAGGGGCCGGGGAGCTGTTTTTT. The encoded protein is CASSDSGAGELFF.

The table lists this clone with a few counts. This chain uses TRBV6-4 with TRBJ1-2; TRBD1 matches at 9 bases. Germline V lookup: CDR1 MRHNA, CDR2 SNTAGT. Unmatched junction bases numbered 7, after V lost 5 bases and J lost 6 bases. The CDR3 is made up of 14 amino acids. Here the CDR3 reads CASSQTGGLDGYTF. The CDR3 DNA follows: TGTGCCAGCAGTCAAACAGGGGGCCTTGATGGCTACACCTTC.

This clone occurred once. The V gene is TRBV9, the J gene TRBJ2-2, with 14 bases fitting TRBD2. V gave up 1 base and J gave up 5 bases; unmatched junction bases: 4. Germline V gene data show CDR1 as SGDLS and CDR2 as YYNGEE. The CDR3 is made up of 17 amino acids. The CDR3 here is CASSVQTSGRDTGELFF. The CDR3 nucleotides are TGTGCCAGCAGCGTACAGACTAGCGGGAGGGATACCGGGGAGCTGTTTTTT.

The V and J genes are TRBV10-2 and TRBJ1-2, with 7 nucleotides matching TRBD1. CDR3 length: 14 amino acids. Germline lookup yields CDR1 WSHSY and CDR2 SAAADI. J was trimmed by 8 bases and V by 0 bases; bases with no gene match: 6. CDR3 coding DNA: TGCGCCAGCAGTGAGTCTCGACAGGGTTTGGGCTACACCTTC. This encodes CASSESRQGLGYTF.

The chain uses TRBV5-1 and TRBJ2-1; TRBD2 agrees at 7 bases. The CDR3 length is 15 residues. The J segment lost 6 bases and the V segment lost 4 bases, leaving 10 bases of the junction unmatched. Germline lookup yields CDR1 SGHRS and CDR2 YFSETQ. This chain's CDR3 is CASSDLAGVGNEQFF. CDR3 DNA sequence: TGCGCCAGCAGCGACCTCGCGGGGGTCGGCAATGAGCAGTTCTTC.

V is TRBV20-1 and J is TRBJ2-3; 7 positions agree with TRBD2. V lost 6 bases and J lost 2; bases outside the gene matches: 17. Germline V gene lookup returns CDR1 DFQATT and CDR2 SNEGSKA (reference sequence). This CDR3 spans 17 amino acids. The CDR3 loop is CSAPLKEVGTNTDTQYF. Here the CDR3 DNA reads TGCAGTGCCCCCTTAAAGGAGGTTGGGACTAACACAGATACGCAGTATTTT.

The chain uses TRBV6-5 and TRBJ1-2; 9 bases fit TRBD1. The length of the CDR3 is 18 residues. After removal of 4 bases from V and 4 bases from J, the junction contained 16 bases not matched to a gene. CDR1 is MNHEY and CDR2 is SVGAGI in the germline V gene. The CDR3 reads CASSSTPGTGFGAYGYTF. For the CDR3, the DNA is TGTGCCAGCAGTTCCACTCCCGGGACAGGGTTCGGGGCCTATGGCTACACCTTC.